What follows are 29 T cell receptor beta chains derived from one specimen sequenced in a study of blood T cell repertoires in COVID-19. This table comes from immunoSEQ multiplex PCR, and its TCRdb copy is limited to in-frame clones, with some not included. There are around 300,000 clones in the sample; 80% to 90% occur only once, and roughly 2.5% lies in the top ten. The sample was PBMCs or T cells enriched from blood (not recorded which). The origin of the receptors is a woman younger than 35 who had recovered from COVID-19.

The chain combines TRBV6-5 with TRBJ2-1; tentative D call: TRBD2 (6 bases). Germline values: CDR1 MNHEY, CDR2 SVGAGI. With 2 bases removed from V and 5 bases from J, the gap between germline ends came to 7 bases. The CDR3 totals 13 residues. The CDR3 DNA reads as TGTGCCAGCAGTTACGGGGGGAACAATGAGCAGTTCTTC. Amino acid sequence: CASSYGGNNEQFF.

The V and J genes are TRBV24-1 and TRBJ2-3, with TRBD2 as a possible D gene (5 bases). Germline CDR1 reads KGHDR; CDR2 reads SFDVKD. This CDR3 contains 14 residues. The V and J ends lost 5 bases and 5 bases respectively, with 13 bases between them. CDR3 amino acids: CATSGPGVGDTQYF. CDR3 in DNA: TGTGCCACCAGTGGACCCGGGGTCGGAGATACGCAGTATTTT.

J is TRBJ2-5 and V is TRBV5-1; 7 nucleotides align to TRBD2. Germline V gene sequence: CDR1 SGHRS, CDR2 YFSETQ. The CDR3 sequence is 14 residues long. The V and J ends lost 3 bases and 5 bases, in that order; junction bases with no gene match: 7. The CDR3 sequence: CASSSPPGGETQYF. DNA for the CDR3: TGCGCCAGCAGCTCGCCCCCCGGGGGGGAGACCCAGTACTTC.

The CDR3: CASSLDRGTYNEQFF. DNA of the CDR3: TGTGCCAGCAGCTTAGATAGGGGGACCTACAATGAGCAGTTCTTC. V and J are TRBV7-8 and TRBJ2-1, with D perhaps TRBD1 (6 bases). Germline V CDR1 and CDR2: SGHVS, FQNEAQ. Trimming pared 1 base from V and 2 bases from J, leaving 9 bases between. The CDR3 covers 15 residues.

This clone was counted once. The rearrangement joins TRBV14 to TRBJ2-2; no clear D gene. Germline values: CDR1 SGHDN, CDR2 FVKESK. V was pared by 4 bases and J by 2 bases, with 5 bases between. There are 13 residues in the CDR3. CDR3 nucleotides: TGTGCCAGCAGCCCAGGCAACACCGGGGAGCTGTTTTTT. Residues: CASSPGNTGELFF.

V is TRBV5-1 and J is TRBJ1-2, with TRBD1 as a possible D gene (6 bases). The CDR3 runs 15 residues. Germline CDR1 is SGHRS and CDR2 is YFSETQ. Between the trimmed V and J ends, which lost 4 bases and 1 base, there was a span of 14 bases. CDR3 DNA: TGCGCCAGCAGCAGCCCCGACAGGTTTAACTATGGCTACACCTTC. This translates into CASSSPDRFNYGYTF.

The chain employs TRBV4-2 and TRBJ2-7; D is undetermined. Trimming left V 0 bases short and J 3 bases short, with 12 bases between. Germline CDR1 LGHNA, CDR2 YNFKEQ. The CDR3 runs 15 residues. The CDR3 DNA follows: TGTGCCAGCAGCCAAGAACGTGCGTTTCGCTACGAGCAGTACTTC. Its protein is CASSQERAFRYEQYF.

V usage is TRBV7-2 and J usage is TRBJ2-3; possibly TRBD2 for D (5 bases). The V end lost 1 base, the J end lost 4 bases, and 12 bases lay between the germline ends. This CDR3 is 15 amino acids long. Germline CDR1 reads SGHTA; CDR2 reads FQGNSA. CDR3 bases: TGTGCCAGCAGCTTAGAAGTATGGGGAGCAGATACGCAGTATTTT. Translating it yields CASSLEVWGADTQYF.

J is TRBJ1-2 and V is TRBV3-1 (or the pseudogene TRBV3-2), with D perhaps TRBD1 (5 bases). Germline loops: CDR1 LGHDT, CDR2 YNNKEL (reference sequence). Trimming took off 1 base at V and 2 bases at J, with 11 bases between the two ends. The CDR3 has 15 residues. The CDR3 is CASSQGVGPNYGYTF. The CDR3 DNA follows: TGTGCCAGCAGCCAAGGGGTGGGGCCGAACTATGGCTACACCTTC.

The V gene is TRBV4-1, the J gene TRBJ2-5; possible D gene TRBD2, 5 bases. Germline V gene sequence: CDR1 MGHRA, CDR2 YSYEKL. The CDR3 loop spans 16 amino acids. Trimming cost V 0 bases and J 2 bases, with 13 bases left between them. The CDR3 DNA sequence: TGCGCCAGCAGCCAAGAGGGTTCGGGAATACAAGAGACCCAGTACTTC. Translated, it gives CASSQEGSGIQETQYF.

In its sample, this clone was seen once. The chain is built from TRBV11-2 and TRBJ2-7; 12 bases are shared with TRBD2. Germline lookup yields CDR1 SGHAT and CDR2 FQNNGV. Losses at the gene ends were 1 base for V and 7 bases for J; bases not matched to a gene: 5. This CDR3 has 15 residues. CDR3 residues: CASSLGLAGAGEQYF. DNA of the CDR3: TGTGCCAGCAGCTTAGGACTAGCGGGGGCCGGGGAGCAGTACTTC.

This chain uses TRBV6-1 with TRBJ2-1; D not resolved. The CDR3 contains 13 residues. Germline V gene sequence: CDR1 MNHNS, CDR2 SASEGT. Trimming shortened V by 3 bases and J by 9 bases, and 12 bases separated the two germline ends. CDR3 in DNA: TGTGCCAGCAGTGAGAGACCAGGTATTGAGCAGTTCTTC. Its protein product is CASSERPGIEQFF.

The rearrangement links TRBV2 to TRBJ2-7; the match to TRBD2 covers 8 bases. CDR1 and CDR2 (germline): SNHLY, FYNNEI. This CDR3 is built from 15 residues. Losses at the gene ends were 2 bases for V and 2 bases for J; bases not matched to a gene: 5. CDR3 in DNA: TGTGCCAGCAGTGAAAGTGAGCGGGGGACCTACGAGCAGTACTTC. It is translated as CASSESERGTYEQYF.

Concerning this clone: The junction shows a germline mismatch at one end, possibly a read error. The chain recombines TRBV6-1 with TRBJ1-3; 7 nucleotides align to TRBD1. Germline lookup yields CDR1 MNHNS and CDR2 SASEGT. The CDR3 loop spans 16 amino acids. The CDR3 nucleotides read TGTGCTAGCAGTGGGAGGACAGGCGCCTCTGGAAACACCATATATTTT. This sequence encodes CASSGRTGASGNTIYF.

The chain combines TRBV11-2 with TRBJ1-2; D not certain. Germline V lookup: CDR1 SGHAT, CDR2 FQNNGV. This CDR3 contains 11 residues. Trimming cost V 1 base and J 7 bases, with 4 bases left between them. CDR3 coding DNA: TGTGCCAGCAGCTTAGGAGGTGGCTACACCTTC. Translation gives CASSLGGGYTF. Filled out from reference TRBV11-2 and TRBJ1-2, the complete variable domain reads EAGVAQSPRYKIIEKRQSVAFWCNPISGHATLYWYQQILGQGPKLLIQFQNNGVVDDSQLPKDRFSAERLKGVDSTLKIQPAKLEDSAVYLCASSLGGGYTFGSGTRLTVV.

The genes are TRBV18 and TRBJ2-5; 12 nucleotides line up with TRBD2. With 3 bases clipped from V and 1 base from J, the junction kept 9 bases outside the gene matches. This CDR3 spans 18 amino acids. In germline, CDR1 is KGHSH, CDR2 LQKENI. CDR3 sequence (DNA): TGTGCCAGCTCACCCGCGCTAGCGGGGGGGCCGGTCCAAGAGACCCAGTACTTC. Protein sequence: CASSPALAGGPVQETQYF.

The chain couples TRBV7-9 to TRBJ2-5; tentative D call: TRBD2 (5 bases). V was shortened by 0 bases and J by 3 bases, with 11 bases between the two germline ends. The germline CDR1 and CDR2 sequences are SEHNR and FQNEAQ (reference sequence). The CDR3 covers 15 residues. The DNA of the CDR3 is TGTGCCAGCAGCTTAGCGCGGGTTACTAAAGAGACCCAGTACTTC. Protein: CASSLARVTKETQYF.

The chain employs TRBV28 and TRBJ1-6; TRBD1 might be the D (6 bases). V lost 4 bases and J lost 10, with 17 bases in between. CDR3 length: 15 residues. The germline V gene has CDR1 MDHEN and CDR2 SYDVKM. CDR3 DNA sequence: TGTGCCAGCAGTTCCCCAACCACAGGGACCTCACCCCTCCACTTT. Translating it yields CASSSPTTGTSPLHF.

V is TRBV5-1 and J is TRBJ2-7; D is possibly TRBD2 (6 bases). From germline, CDR1 is SGHRS and CDR2 YFSETQ. V was pared by 4 bases and J by 7 bases, with 9 bases between. CDR3 length: 11 amino acids. DNA for the CDR3: TGCGCCAGCAGCCCTGGGGGGGAGCAGTACTTC. As protein: CASSPGGEQYF.

The rearrangement links TRBV7-2 to TRBJ2-1; 11 nucleotides line up with TRBD2. Losses at the gene ends were 5 bases for V and 0 bases for J; bases not matched to a gene: 6. This CDR3 spans 17 amino acids. Germline V gives CDR1 SGHTA, CDR2 FQGNSA. CDR3: CASSQGLAESSYNEQFF. DNA for the CDR3: TGTGCCAGCAGCCAGGGACTAGCGGAAAGCTCCTACAATGAGCAGTTCTTC.

CDR3: CASRSFRQENYGYTF. The CDR3 nucleotides are TGTGCCAGCAGGTCATTTAGACAGGAGAACTATGGCTACACCTTC. The genes are TRBV28 and TRBJ1-2, with a weak D call TRBD1 (6 bases). The CDR3 is 15 amino acids. CDR1 is MDHEN and CDR2 is SYDVKM in the germline V gene. Trimming took off 6 bases at V and 2 bases at J, with 16 bases between the two ends.

Concerning this clone: Additional DNA sequences in this sample encode the identical CDR3. This CDR3 is CASSSEGGSYEQYF. The CDR3 bases are TGCGCCAGCAGCTCCGAAGGGGGCTCCTACGAGCAGTACTTC. The chain links TRBV5-1 to TRBJ2-7; tentative D call: TRBD1 (6 bases). V shed 3 bases and J shed 0 bases, with 10 bases lying between them. The germline V gene has CDR1 SGHRS and CDR2 YFSETQ. This CDR3 region has 14 residues.

Turning to this clone: The junction departs from the called germline gene at one end, perhaps through a read error. V and J are TRBV7-3 and TRBJ1-2; TRBD1 matches at 8 bases. From germline, CDR1 is SGHTA and CDR2 FQGTGA. The CDR3 consists of 13 residues. The CDR3 is CASSITGGYGYTF. The CDR3 region has the DNA TGTGCCAGCAGCATAACAGGGGGATATGGCTACACCTTC.

V is TRBV6-5 and J is TRBJ1-2; 7 bases align to TRBD1. Germline CDR1 is MNHEY and CDR2 is SVGAGI. V dropped 8 bases and J dropped 2; count of bases not matched to a gene: 8. The CDR3 consists of 14 residues. DNA of the CDR3: TGTGCCAGCGGCGAGTCGACAGGGAACTATGGCTACACCTTC. Encoded protein: CASGESTGNYGYTF.

The V gene is TRBV6-5, the J gene TRBJ2-7; D perhaps matches TRBD1 (6 bases). With 0 bases removed from V and 3 bases from J, the gap between germline ends came to 12 bases. Germline lookup yields CDR1 MNHEY and CDR2 SVGAGI. The CDR3 is 15 amino acids. The CDR3 region is CASSYSARDIYEQYF. CDR3 nucleotide sequence: TGTGCCAGCAGTTACTCAGCCCGGGACATCTACGAGCAGTACTTC.

The CDR3 sequence: CASRTTGHPREQYF. The CDR3 DNA is TGTGCCAGCAGAACTACGGGACACCCAAGGGAGCAGTACTTC. This chain uses TRBV9 with TRBJ2-7, with D perhaps TRBD1 (6 bases). Trimming left V 5 bases short and J 7 bases short, with 19 bases between. The germline V gene has CDR1 SGDLS and CDR2 YYNGEE. This CDR3 region has 14 residues.

The V and J genes are TRBV2 and TRBJ1-2; D call uncertain. V shed 8 bases and J shed 5 bases, with 12 bases lying between them. The CDR3 runs 12 residues. Germline values: CDR1 SNHLY, CDR2 FYNNEI. The DNA for the CDR3 is TGTGCCAGCTCAACAAGTCCATATGGCTACACCTTC. Residues: CASSTSPYGYTF.

The rearrangement uses TRBV7-3 and TRBJ2-7, with TRBD1 matching 10 bases. Per the germline V gene, CDR1 is SGHTA and CDR2 is FQGTGA. The CDR3 has 14 residues. V lost 4 bases, J lost 2 bases, and 2 bases stayed unmatched. CDR3 in DNA: TGTGCCAGCAGCTCGGGACAGGGGCCCTACGAGCAGTACTTC. Translating gives CASSSGQGPYEQYF. The entire variable domain, with the rest obtained from reference TRBV7-3 and TRBJ2-7, is as follows: GAGVSQTPSNKVTEKGKYVELRCDPISGHTALYWYRQSLGQGPEFLIYFQGTGAADDSGLPNDRFFAVRPEGSVSTLKIQRTERGDSAVYLCASSSGQGPYEQYFGPGTRLTVT.

The gene calls are TRBV19 and TRBJ2-3; tentative D call: TRBD2 (7 bases). The CDR3 spans 14 residues. Trimming stripped 4 bases from V and 6 bases from J, with 14 bases between. CDR1 is LNHDA and CDR2 is SQIVND in the germline V gene (reference sequence). DNA of the CDR3: TGTGCCAGTAGTACTCTAGGGGGGGATGATACGCAGTATTTT. Its protein product is CASSTLGGDDTQYF.